These T cell receptor beta chains were read from a single sample in a study of identical twins. MiXCR was run by TCRdb on the 5' RACE reads, yielding one entry per CDR3 protein. This table holds fewer than 500,000 distinct CDR3 sequences, 14% found once. These records were also assigned to another study, of yellow fever vaccine responses in identical twins.

The sequenced sample was CD4+ T cells sorted from blood. The source of these receptors is a woman between 18 and 30 years old in good health. Each CDR3 is given with its conserved first and last residue. D genes are given only for firm matches. For some rows the clone size is stated as once, few or many, or as a class when expanded; others skip it.

few,TRBJ2-1,TRBD2,TRBV29-1,CSVKGTSNEQFF,TGCAGCGTGAAGGGGACTAGCAATGAGCAGTTCTTC
many,TRBJ2-1,-,TRBV5-1,CASSLATGWAEQFF,TGCGCCAGCAGCTTGGCCACAGGGTGGGCTGAGCAGTTCTTC
-,TRBJ2-5,TRBD2,TRBV3-1,CASSQELAGTQETQYF,TGTGCCAGCAGCCAAGAACTAGCGGGGACCCAAGAGACCCAGTACTTC
many,TRBJ2-2,-,TRBV5-1,CASSVRDSNTGELFF,TGCGCCAGCAGCGTCCGGGACTCAAACACCGGGGAGCTGTTTTTT
-,TRBJ2-7,-,TRBV28,CASSPPGDSYEQYF,TGTGCCAGCAGTCCCCCGGGGGACTCCTACGAGCAGTACTTC
-,TRBJ2-7,TRBD2,TRBV7-2,CASTPPGGPSFQYF,TGTGCCAGCACTCCTCCGGGAGGGCCCTCTTTTCAGTACTTC
-,TRBJ1-1,TRBD1,TRBV25-1,CASSDRGWRAGGGSEAFF,TGTGCCAGCAGTGATCGGGGGTGGCGCGCAGGGGGCGGGTCTGAAGCTTTCTTT
few,TRBJ2-1,-,TRBV5-1,CASSFGSVKGNEQFF,TGCGCCAGCAGCTTCGGGTCTGTCAAGGGTAATGAGCAGTTCTTC
many,TRBJ2-5,-,TRBV5-1,CASSLGQQETQYF,TGTGCCAGCAGCCTTGGACAACAAGAGACCCAGTACTTC
few,TRBJ1-4,-,TRBV5-4,CASSLEPVGEKLFF,TGTGCCAGCAGCTTGGAACCGGTCGGGGAAAAACTGTTTTTT
-,TRBJ1-6,-,TRBV3-1,CASSQEERNSPLHF,TGTGCCAGCAGCCAAGAGGAACGGAATTCACCCCTCCACTTT
-,TRBJ2-5,TRBD2,TRBV7-8,CASSLRAAGLAAETQYF,TGTGCCAGCAGCCTCAGGGCGGCGGGACTAGCGGCTGAGACCCAGTACTTC
many,TRBJ2-2,-,TRBV3-1,CASRDYTGELFF,TGTGCCAGCAGGGATTACACCGGGGAGCTGTTTTTT
many,TRBJ2-1,-,TRBV15,CATSTKGYNEQFF,TGTGCCACCAGCACTAAGGGCTACAATGAGCAGTTCTTC
many,TRBJ2-1,-,TRBV29-1,CSVALWGYSYNEQFF,TGCAGCGTTGCCCTCTGGGGGTACTCCTACAATGAGCAGTTCTTC
-,TRBJ2-3,-,TRBV12-3/TRBV12-4,CASQIGLHTQYF,TGTGCCAGCCAGATCGGGCTCCATACGCAGTATTTT
few,TRBJ2-5,-,TRBV6-4,CASSVGAGTFETQYF,TGTGCCAGCAGTGTTGGGGCGGGAACCTTTGAGACCCAGTACTTC
many,TRBJ2-3,-,TRBV5-1,CATSNELSDTQYF,TGCGCCACCTCAAATGAACTCTCAGATACGCAGTATTTT